The T cell receptor (beta chain) described here comes from a study of T cell responses to AZD1222 COVID-19 vaccine. Clones were sequenced by immunoSEQ multiplex PCR, and TCRdb holds only the in-frame ones, with some missing. Of 90,000 to 150,000 clones listed, roughly nine tenths were seen once; the top ten hold about 3%. The receptor was isolated from an adult who received the AZD1222 COVID-19 vaccine. The sequenced sample was peripheral blood, obtained 28 days after the second AZD1222 dose.

As DNA, the CDR3 is TGCGCCAGCAGCTACCAGGGGGGTGGCACAGATACGCAGTATTTT. Translation gives CASSYQGGGTDTQYF. The chain uses TRBV4-3 and TRBJ2-3, with D perhaps matching TRBD1 (7 bases). The CDR3 sequence is 15 residues long. The V end lost 5 bases, the J end lost 1 base, and 13 bases lay between the germline ends. Germline CDR1 LGHNA, CDR2 YSLEER.